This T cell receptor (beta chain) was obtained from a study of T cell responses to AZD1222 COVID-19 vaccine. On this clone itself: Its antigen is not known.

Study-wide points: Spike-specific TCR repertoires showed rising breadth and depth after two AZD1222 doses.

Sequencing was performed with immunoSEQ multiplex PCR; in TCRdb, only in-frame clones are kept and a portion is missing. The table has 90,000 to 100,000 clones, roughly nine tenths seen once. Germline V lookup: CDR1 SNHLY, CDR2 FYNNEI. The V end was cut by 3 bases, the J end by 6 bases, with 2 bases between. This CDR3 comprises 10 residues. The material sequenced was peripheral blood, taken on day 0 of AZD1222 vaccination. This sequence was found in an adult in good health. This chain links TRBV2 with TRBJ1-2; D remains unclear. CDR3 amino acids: CASSEDGYTF. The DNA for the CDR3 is TGTGCCAGCAGTGAGGATGGCTACACCTTC.